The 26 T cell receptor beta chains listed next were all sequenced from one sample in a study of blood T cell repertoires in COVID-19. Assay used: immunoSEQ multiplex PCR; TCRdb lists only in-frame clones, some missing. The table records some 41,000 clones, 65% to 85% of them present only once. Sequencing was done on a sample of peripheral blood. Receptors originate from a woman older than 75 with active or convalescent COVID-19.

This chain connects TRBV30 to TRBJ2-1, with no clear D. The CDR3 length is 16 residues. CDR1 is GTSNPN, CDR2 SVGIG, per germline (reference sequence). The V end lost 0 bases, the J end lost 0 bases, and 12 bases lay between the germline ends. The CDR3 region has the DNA TGTGCCTGGAGTGTACTGTCGCTCAACTCCTACAATGAGCAGTTCTTC. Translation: CAWSVLSLNSYNEQFF.

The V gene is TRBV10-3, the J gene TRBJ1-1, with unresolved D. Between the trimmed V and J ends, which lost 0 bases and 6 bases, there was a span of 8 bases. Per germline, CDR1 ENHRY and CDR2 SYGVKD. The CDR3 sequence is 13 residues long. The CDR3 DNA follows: TGTGCCATCAGTGAGTCGGTGACACCTGAAGCTTTCTTT. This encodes CAISESVTPEAFF.

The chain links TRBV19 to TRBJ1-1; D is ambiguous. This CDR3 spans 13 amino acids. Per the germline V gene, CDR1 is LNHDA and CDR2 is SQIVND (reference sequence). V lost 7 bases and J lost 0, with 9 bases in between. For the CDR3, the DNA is TGTGCCAGTACGGAGGGAGTGAACACTGAAGCTTTCTTT. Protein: CASTEGVNTEAFF.

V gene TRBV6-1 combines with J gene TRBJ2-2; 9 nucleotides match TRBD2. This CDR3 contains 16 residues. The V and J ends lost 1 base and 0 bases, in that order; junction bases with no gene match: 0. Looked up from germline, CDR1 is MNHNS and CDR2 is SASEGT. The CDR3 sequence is CASSEGLAANTGELFF. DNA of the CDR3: TGTGCCAGCAGTGAAGGACTAGCGGCGAACACCGGGGAGCTGTTTTTT.

The CDR3, as DNA: TGTGCCAGCAGTGTCGGAGGGGCTCAAAATTCACCCCTCCACTTT. Encoded protein: CASSVGGAQNSPLHF. V usage is TRBV2 and J usage is TRBJ1-6; D possibly corresponds to TRBD1 (5 bases). This CDR3 has 15 residues. Per germline, CDR1 SNHLY and CDR2 FYNNEI. Between the trimmed V and J ends, which lost 4 bases and 7 bases, there was a span of 14 bases.

The CDR3 bases are TGTGCCAGCTCCCCAGGAGGCCCCCAAAGATTAAAGTACTTC. This encodes CASSPGGPQRLKYF. The V and J genes are TRBV18 and TRBJ2-5, with a tentative D call TRBD2 (5 bases). The CDR3 runs to 14 residues. Germline V CDR1 and CDR2: KGHSH, LQKENI. V dropped 6 bases and J dropped 12 bases, with 23 bases sitting between them.

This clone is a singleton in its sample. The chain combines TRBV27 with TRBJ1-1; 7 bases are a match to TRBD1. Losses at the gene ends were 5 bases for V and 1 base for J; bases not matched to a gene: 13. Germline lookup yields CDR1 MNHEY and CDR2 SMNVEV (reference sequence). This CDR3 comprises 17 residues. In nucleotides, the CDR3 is TGTGCCAGCAGTCCCTGGACAGGAAAGGCCAAGAACACTGAAGCTTTCTTT. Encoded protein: CASSPWTGKAKNTEAFF.

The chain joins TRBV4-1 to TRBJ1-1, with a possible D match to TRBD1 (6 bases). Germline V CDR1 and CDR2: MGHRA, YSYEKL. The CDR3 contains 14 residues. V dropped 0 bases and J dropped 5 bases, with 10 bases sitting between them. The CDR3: CASSQDPRGTEAFF. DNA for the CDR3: TGCGCCAGCAGCCAAGATCCCAGGGGAACTGAAGCTTTCTTT.

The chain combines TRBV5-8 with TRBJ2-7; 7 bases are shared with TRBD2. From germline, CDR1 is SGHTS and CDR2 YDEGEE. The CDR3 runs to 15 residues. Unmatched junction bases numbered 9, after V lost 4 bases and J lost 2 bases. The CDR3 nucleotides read TGTGCCAGCAGCCACCCTGGCGGGGGTCCCTACGAGCAGTACTTC. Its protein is CASSHPGGGPYEQYF.

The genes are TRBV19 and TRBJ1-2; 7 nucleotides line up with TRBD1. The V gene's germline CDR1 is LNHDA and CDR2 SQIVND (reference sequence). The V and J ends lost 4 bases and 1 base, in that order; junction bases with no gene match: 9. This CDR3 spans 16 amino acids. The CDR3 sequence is CASSSPDRARNYGYTF. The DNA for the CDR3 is TGTGCCAGTAGTAGCCCCGACAGGGCGCGTAACTATGGCTACACCTTC.

This CDR3 is CASRRDLNTEAFF. CDR3 nucleotides: TGTGCCAGCAGGCGGGACCTAAACACTGAAGCTTTCTTT. The J gene is TRBJ1-1, the V gene TRBV7-8, with D perhaps TRBD1 (5 bases). Germline V gene sequence: CDR1 SGHVS, CDR2 FQNEAQ. The ends were cut back, 6 bases at V and 2 bases at J, with 10 bases in the middle. CDR3 size: 13 residues.

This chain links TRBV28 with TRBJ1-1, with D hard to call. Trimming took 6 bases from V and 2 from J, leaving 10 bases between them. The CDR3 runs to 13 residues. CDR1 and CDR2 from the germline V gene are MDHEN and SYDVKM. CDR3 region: CASRIYRNTEAFF. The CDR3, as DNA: TGTGCCAGCAGGATCTACAGAAACACTGAAGCTTTCTTT.

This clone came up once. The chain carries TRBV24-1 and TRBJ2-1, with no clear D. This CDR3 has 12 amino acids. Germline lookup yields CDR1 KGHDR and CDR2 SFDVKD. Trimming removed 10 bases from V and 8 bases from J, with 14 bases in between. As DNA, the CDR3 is TGTGCCACGAGCCTAGATTCCGATGAGCAGTTCTTC. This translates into CATSLDSDEQFF.

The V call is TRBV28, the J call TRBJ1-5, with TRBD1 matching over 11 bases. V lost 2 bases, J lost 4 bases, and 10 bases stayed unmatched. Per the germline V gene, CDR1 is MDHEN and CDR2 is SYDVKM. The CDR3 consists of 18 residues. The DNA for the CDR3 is TGTGCCAGCAGTTTACGCTCCGGGACAGGGGGTACGAATCAGCCCCAGCATTTT. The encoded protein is CASSLRSGTGGTNQPQHF.

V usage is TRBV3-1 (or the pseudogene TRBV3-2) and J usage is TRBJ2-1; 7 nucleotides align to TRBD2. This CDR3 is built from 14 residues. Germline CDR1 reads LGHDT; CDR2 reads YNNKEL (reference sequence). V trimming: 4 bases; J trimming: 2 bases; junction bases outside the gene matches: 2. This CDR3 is CASSLSGTYNEQFF. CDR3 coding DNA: TGTGCCAGCAGCCTAAGCGGGACCTACAATGAGCAGTTCTTC.

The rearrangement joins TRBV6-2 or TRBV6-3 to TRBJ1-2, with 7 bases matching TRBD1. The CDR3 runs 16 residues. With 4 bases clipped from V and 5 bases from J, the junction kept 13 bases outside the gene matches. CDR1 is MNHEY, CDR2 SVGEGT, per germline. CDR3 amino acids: CASSSNPWTGNYGYTF. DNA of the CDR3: TGTGCCAGCAGTTCCAACCCTTGGACAGGAAATTATGGCTACACCTTC.

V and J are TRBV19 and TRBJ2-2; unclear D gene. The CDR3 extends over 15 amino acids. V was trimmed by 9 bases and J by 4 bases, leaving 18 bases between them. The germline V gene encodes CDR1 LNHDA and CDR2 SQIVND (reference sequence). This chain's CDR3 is CASSPNWARTGELFF. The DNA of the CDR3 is TGTGCCAGCTCACCGAACTGGGCTCGCACCGGGGAGCTGTTTTTT.

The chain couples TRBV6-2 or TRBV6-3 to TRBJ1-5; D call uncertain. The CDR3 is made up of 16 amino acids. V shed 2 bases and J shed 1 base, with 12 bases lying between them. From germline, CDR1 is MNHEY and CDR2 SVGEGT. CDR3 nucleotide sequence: TGTGCCAGCAGTTACCCACCGGGGAGAAGCAATCAGCCCCAGCATTTT. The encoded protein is CASSYPPGRSNQPQHF.

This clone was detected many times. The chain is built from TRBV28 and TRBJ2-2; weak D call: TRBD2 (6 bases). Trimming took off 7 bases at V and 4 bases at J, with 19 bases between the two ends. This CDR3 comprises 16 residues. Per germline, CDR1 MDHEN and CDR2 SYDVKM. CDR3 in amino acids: CASTTLGGRGTGELFF. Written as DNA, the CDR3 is TGTGCCAGCACGACCCTGGGGGGACGGGGCACCGGGGAGCTGTTTTTT. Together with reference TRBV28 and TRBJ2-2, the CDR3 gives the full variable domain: DVKVTQSSRYLVKRTGEKVFLECVQDMDHENMFWYRQDPGLGLRLIYFSYDVKMKEKGDIPEGYSVSREKKERFSLILESASTNQTSMYLCASTTLGGRGTGELFFGEGSRLTVL.

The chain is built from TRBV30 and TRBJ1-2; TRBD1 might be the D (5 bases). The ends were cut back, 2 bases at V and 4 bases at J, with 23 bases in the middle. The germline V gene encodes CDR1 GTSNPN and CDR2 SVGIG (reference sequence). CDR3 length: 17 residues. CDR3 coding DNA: TGTGCCTGGAGTCCAGGGCATTCCCCCTCAAATGTCTATGGCTACACCTTC. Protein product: CAWSPGHSPSNVYGYTF. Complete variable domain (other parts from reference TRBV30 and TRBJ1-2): SQTIHQWPATLVQPVGSPLSLECTVEGTSNPNLYWYRQAAGRGLQLLFYSVGIGQISSEVPQNLSASRPQDRQFILSSKKLLLSDSGFYLCAWSPGHSPSNVYGYTFGSGTRLTVV.

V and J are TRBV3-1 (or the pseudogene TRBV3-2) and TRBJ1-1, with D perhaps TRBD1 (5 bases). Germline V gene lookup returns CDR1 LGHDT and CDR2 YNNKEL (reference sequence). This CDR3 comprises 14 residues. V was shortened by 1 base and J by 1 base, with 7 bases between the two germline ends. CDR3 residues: CASSQGGGNTEAFF. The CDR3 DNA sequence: TGTGCCAGCAGCCAAGGGGGCGGGAACACTGAAGCTTTCTTT.

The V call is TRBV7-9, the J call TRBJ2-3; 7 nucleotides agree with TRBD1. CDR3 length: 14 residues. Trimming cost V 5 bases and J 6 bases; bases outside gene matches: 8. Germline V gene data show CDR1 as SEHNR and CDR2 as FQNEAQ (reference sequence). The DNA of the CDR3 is TGTGCCAGCAGCGAAATGACAGGGAAGGATACGCAGTATTTT. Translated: CASSEMTGKDTQYF.

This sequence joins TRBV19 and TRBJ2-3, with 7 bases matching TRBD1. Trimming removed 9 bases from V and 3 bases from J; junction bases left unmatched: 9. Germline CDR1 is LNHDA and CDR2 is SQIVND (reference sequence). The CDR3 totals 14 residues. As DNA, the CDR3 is TGTGCCAGCTCTAGGGGGCGCGGTACAGATACGCAGTATTTT. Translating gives CASSRGRGTDTQYF.

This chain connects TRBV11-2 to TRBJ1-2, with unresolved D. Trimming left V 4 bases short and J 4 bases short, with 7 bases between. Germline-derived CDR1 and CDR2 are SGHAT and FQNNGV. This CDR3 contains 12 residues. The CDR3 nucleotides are TGTGCCAGCAGCTCCACAGCCTATGGCTACACCTTC. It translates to CASSSTAYGYTF. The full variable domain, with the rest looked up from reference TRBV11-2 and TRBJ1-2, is EAGVAQSPRYKIIEKRQSVAFWCNPISGHATLYWYQQILGQGPKLLIQFQNNGVVDDSQLPKDRFSAERLKGVDSTLKIQPAKLEDSAVYLCASSSTAYGYTFGSGTRLTVV.

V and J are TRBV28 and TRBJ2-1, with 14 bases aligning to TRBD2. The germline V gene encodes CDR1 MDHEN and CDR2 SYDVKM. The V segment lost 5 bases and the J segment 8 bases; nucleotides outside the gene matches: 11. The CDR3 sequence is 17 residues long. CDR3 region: CASSPNWGLAGVDEQFF. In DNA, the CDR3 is TGTGCCAGCAGTCCGAACTGGGGACTAGCGGGAGTCGATGAGCAGTTCTTC.

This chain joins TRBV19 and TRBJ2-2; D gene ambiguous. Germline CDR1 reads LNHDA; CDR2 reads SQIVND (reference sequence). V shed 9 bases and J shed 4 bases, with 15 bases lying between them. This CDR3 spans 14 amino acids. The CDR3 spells CASTSSVITGELFF. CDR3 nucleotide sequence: TGTGCCAGCACCTCTAGTGTTATCACCGGGGAGCTGTTTTTT.